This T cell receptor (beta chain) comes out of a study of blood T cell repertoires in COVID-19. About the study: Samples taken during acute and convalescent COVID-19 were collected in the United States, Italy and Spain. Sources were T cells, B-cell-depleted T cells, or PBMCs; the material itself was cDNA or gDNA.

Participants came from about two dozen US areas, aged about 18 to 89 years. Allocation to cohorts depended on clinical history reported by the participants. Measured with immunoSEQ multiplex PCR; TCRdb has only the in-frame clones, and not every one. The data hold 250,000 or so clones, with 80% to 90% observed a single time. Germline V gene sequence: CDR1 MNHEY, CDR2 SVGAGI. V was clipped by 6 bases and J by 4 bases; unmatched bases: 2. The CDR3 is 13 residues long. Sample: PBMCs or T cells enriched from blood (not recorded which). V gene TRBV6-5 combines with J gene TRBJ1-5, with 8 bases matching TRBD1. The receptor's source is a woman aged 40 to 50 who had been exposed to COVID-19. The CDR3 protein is CASSNRGNQPQHF. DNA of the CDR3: TGTGCCAGCAGCAACAGGGGGAATCAGCCCCAGCATTTT.